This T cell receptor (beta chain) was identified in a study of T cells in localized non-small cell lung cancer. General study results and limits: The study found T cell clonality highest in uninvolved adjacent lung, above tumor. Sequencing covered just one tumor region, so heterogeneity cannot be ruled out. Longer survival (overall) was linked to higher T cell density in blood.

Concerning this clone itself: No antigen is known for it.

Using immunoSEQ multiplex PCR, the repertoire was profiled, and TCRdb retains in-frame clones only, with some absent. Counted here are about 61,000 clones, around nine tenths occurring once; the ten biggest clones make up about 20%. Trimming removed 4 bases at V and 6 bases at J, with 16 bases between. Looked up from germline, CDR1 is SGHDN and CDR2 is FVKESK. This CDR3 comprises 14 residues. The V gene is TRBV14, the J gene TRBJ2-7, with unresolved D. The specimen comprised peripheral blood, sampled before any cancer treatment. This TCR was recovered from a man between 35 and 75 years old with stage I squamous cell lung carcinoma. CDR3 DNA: TGTGCCAGCAGCCCCCGGGCCTCCCTCTCCGAGCAGTACTTC. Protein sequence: CASSPRASLSEQYF.